Listed below are T cell receptor beta chains from one sample, sequenced in a study of CD8 T cells in Susac syndrome. TCRdb re-derived calls from the immunoSEQ multiplex PCR reads in MiXCR, one entry per CDR3 protein. This table has 170,000 or so distinct CDR3 sequences, 95% to 96% appearing once. Input material: CD4+ T cells from PBMCs. These receptors originate from a human donor with Susac syndrome. CDR3s include the opening cysteine and the closing phenylalanine or tryptophan. Each record gives: V gene, D gene, clone size, J gene, CDR3 protein, CDR3 DNA. The D gene is left open where the match is weak. Size is omitted from some rows. Given values are once, few, many or a class for expanded clones.

TRBV29-1	.	once	TRBJ2-2	CSVRSGTADTGELFF	TGCAGCGTTCGTTCCGGGACCGCTGACACCGGGGAGCTGTTTTTT
TRBV7-2	.	.	TRBJ1-2	CASSLGRGDYGYTF	TGTGCCAGCAGCTTAGGCAGGGGAGACTATGGCTACACCTTC
TRBV20-1	.	once	TRBJ2-1	CSAHPLNDNEQFF	TGCAGTGCTCACCCCCTAAACGACAATGAGCAGTTCTTC
TRBV20-1	.	.	TRBJ2-2	CSAIPLDRHGELFF	TGCAGTGCTATTCCCTTAGACAGGCACGGGGAGCTGTTTTTT
TRBV12-3/TRBV12-4	TRBD2	.	TRBJ2-1	CAVRGTSGSPGDDEQFF	TGTGCTGTGCGGGGGACTAGCGGGAGCCCGGGGGACGATGAGCAGTTCTTC
TRBV4-1	TRBD1	.	TRBJ1-2	CASSQTGDRGLGYTF	TGCGCCAGCAGCCAAACAGGGGACAGGGGGCTCGGCTACACCTTC
TRBV4-3	.	.	TRBJ2-2	CASSQTTTTGELFF	TGCGCCAGCAGCCAAACTACCACCACCGGGGAGCTGTTTTTT
TRBV20-1	.	.	TRBJ2-5	CSSTYQGQTQYF	TGCAGTTCCACGTACCAGGGCCAGACCCAGTACTTC
TRBV20-1	TRBD2	.	TRBJ2-7	CSAPWTSGTGEQYF	TGCAGTGCTCCCTGGACTAGCGGGACGGGAGAGCAGTACTTC
TRBV4-3	.	.	TRBJ2-4	CASSPSIATQIQYF	TGCGCCAGCAGCCCCAGTATAGCTACTCAGATTCAGTACTTC
TRBV7-2	TRBD1	.	TRBJ1-1	CASLRGTEAFF	TGTGCCAGCCTCAGGGGGACTGAAGCTTTCTTT
TRBV20-1	TRBD2	.	TRBJ2-1	CSATTGTSISEQFF	TGCAGTGCAACAACCGGGACTAGCATAAGTGAGCAGTTCTTC
TRBV7-6	.	.	TRBJ2-3	CASSLGSGTASTDTQYF	TGTGCCAGCAGCTTAGGCTCCGGGACTGCTAGCACAGATACGCAGTATTTT
TRBV4-2	TRBD2	.	TRBJ2-7	CASSQETSGTSYEQYF	TGTGCCAGCAGCCAAGAGACTAGCGGGACCTCCTACGAGCAGTACTTC
TRBV24-1	.	.	TRBJ1-5	CATSDPRTANQPQHF	TGTGCCACCAGTGACCCCCGGACAGCCAATCAGCCCCAGCATTTT
TRBV2	.	.	TRBJ2-5	CASSDLRETQYF	TGTGCCAGCAGTGATCTTAGGGAGACCCAGTACTTC
TRBV9	.	.	TRBJ1-1	CASSPGGSGGTEAFF	TGTGCCAGCAGCCCCGGTGGCTCGGGGGGCACTGAAGCTTTCTTT
TRBV28	.	.	TRBJ2-7	CASSSGLMLYEQYF	TGTGCCAGCAGTTCGGGCCTCATGCTTTACGAGCAGTACTTC
TRBV5-1	.	.	TRBJ2-2	CASSFDAANTGELFF	TGCGCCAGCAGCTTCGACGCCGCGAACACCGGGGAGCTGTTTTTT
TRBV12-3/TRBV12-4	TRBD2	.	TRBJ2-1	CASSPGLAGFEQFF	TGTGCCAGCAGTCCGGGACTAGCGGGATTTGAGCAGTTCTTC
TRBV29-1	TRBD2	.	TRBJ2-7	CSVGVAGGYEQYF	TGCAGCGTTGGGGTAGCGGGAGGCTACGAGCAGTACTTC
TRBV19	TRBD1	.	TRBJ1-2	CASNNRQGIGYTF	TGTGCCAGTAACAATCGACAGGGGATAGGCTACACCTTC
TRBV4-2	.	.	TRBJ2-1	CASSQDTTGTTYNEQFF	TGTGCCAGCAGCCAAGATACTACGGGGACGACCTACAATGAGCAGTTCTTC
TRBV4-3	TRBD2	.	TRBJ2-5	CASSQDTGGQETQYF	TGCGCCAGCAGCCAAGATACGGGGGGGCAAGAGACCCAGTACTTC
TRBV9	.	.	TRBJ2-5	CASSVAQNQETQYF	TGTGCCAGCAGCGTAGCACAGAACCAAGAGACCCAGTACTTC
TRBV3-1	.	.	TRBJ1-1	CASSQSTAGTEAFF	TGTGCCAGCAGCCAGTCCACGGCGGGCACTGAAGCTTTCTTT
TRBV5-1	.	.	TRBJ2-3	CASSLASLGQGTDTQYF	TGCGCCAGCAGCTTGGCTTCTTTGGGCCAGGGCACAGATACGCAGTATTTT
TRBV5-1	TRBD1	.	TRBJ1-6	CASSLGTGDGSPLHF	TGCGCCAGCAGCTTGGGGACAGGGGACGGTTCACCCCTCCACTTT
TRBV7-9	.	.	TRBJ2-1	CASSLTGTHEQFF	TGTGCCAGCAGCCTTACGGGGACCCATGAGCAGTTCTTC
TRBV20-1	.	.	TRBJ2-2	CSARSVGGVGELFF	TGCAGTGCTAGATCTGTTGGAGGGGTCGGGGAGCTGTTTTTT
TRBV2	TRBD1	.	TRBJ2-7	CASSDATGTSYEQYF	TGTGCCAGCAGTGACGCGACAGGGACCTCCTACGAGCAGTACTTC
TRBV7-9	.	.	TRBJ2-3	CASTSLRGLKDTDTQYF	TGTGCCAGCACCTCCCTCCGGGGCCTTAAGGACACAGATACGCAGTATTTT
TRBV20-1	TRBD1	.	TRBJ2-1	CSARGQGNNEQFF	TGCAGTGCTAGGGGACAGGGCAATAATGAGCAGTTCTTC
TRBV28	.	.	TRBJ1-2	CASSLSGELANYGYTF	TGTGCCAGCAGTTTATCGGGAGAGTTAGCTAACTATGGCTACACCTTC
TRBV4-3	.	.	TRBJ1-5	CASSHGYNQPQHF	TGCGCCAGCAGCCACGGTTACAATCAGCCCCAGCATTTT
TRBV7-3	.	.	TRBJ1-1	CASSLQGMGTEAFF	TGTGCCAGCAGCCTCCAGGGAATGGGCACTGAAGCTTTCTTT
TRBV24-1	.	.	TRBJ2-6	CATMLSSGANVLTF	TGTGCCACCATGCTTAGCTCTGGGGCCAACGTCCTGACTTTC
TRBV7-9	TRBD1	.	TRBJ1-1	CASSRDSGPTEAFF	TGTGCCAGCAGCCGGGACAGTGGGCCCACTGAAGCTTTCTTT
TRBV20-1	.	.	TRBJ2-3	CSASVRLVDTQYF	TGCAGTGCTAGTGTCCGACTAGTAGATACGCAGTATTTT
TRBV9	TRBD1	.	TRBJ2-2	CASSAQGDTGELFF	TGTGCCAGCAGCGCACAGGGGGACACCGGGGAGCTGTTTTTT
TRBV29-1	.	.	TRBJ1-2	CSVEGGGYGYTF	TGCAGCGTTGAAGGGGGCGGCTATGGCTACACCTTC
TRBV28	.	.	TRBJ2-1	CATRSQQLNYNEQFF	TGTGCCACCCGATCCCAACAGCTAAACTACAATGAGCAGTTCTTC
TRBV30	.	.	TRBJ2-2	CAWSALGPGELFF	TGTGCCTGGAGTGCATTGGGGCCCGGGGAGCTGTTTTTT
TRBV6-6	.	.	TRBJ2-7	CASTGRAAYEQYF	TGTGCCAGCACGGGACGGGCCGCCTACGAGCAGTACTTC
TRBV5-1	TRBD2	.	TRBJ2-1	CASSRLADINEQFF	TGCGCCAGCAGTCGACTAGCGGACATCAATGAGCAGTTCTTC
TRBV30	TRBD1	.	TRBJ2-7	CAWMGTGAYEQYF	TGTGCCTGGATGGGGACAGGAGCCTACGAGCAGTACTTC
TRBV20-1	.	.	TRBJ2-1	CSASLMEKTGEQFF	TGCAGTGCTAGTTTGATGGAAAAGACGGGTGAGCAGTTCTTC
TRBV4-1	.	.	TRBJ1-1	CASRDGAGLNTEAFF	TGCGCCAGCAGAGACGGTGCGGGATTGAACACTGAAGCTTTCTTT
TRBV28	.	.	TRBJ2-7	CASSLVPNEQYF	TGTGCCAGCAGTTTGGTGCCGAACGAGCAGTACTTC
TRBV6-1	.	.	TRBJ2-5	CASSVELVLPQETQYF	TGTGCCAGCAGTGTTGAACTAGTCCTTCCCCAAGAGACCCAGTACTTC
TRBV13	.	.	TRBJ1-4	CASSLAGRSEKLFF	TGTGCCAGCAGCTTAGCCGGGAGGTCTGAAAAACTGTTTTTT
TRBV7-9	.	.	TRBJ1-1	CASSFPLGEAFF	TGTGCCAGCAGCTTCCCCTTGGGTGAAGCTTTCTTT
TRBV29-1	.	.	TRBJ1-1	CSVEGHTEAFF	TGCAGCGTTGAAGGGCACACTGAAGCTTTCTTT